The rows below give T cell receptor beta chains drawn from one sample of a study of radiotherapy plus CTLA-4 blockade in lung cancer. Sequencing used immunoSEQ multiplex PCR; TCRdb keeps in-frame clones, though not all of them. The table shows 90,000 to 95,000 clones, with roughly four fifths occurring only once. The starting material was peripheral blood, obtained from a patient treated with radiotherapy plus ipilimumab. All receptors come from a human donor with non-small cell lung cancer who had stable disease on radiotherapy plus ipilimumab. CDR3s include the opening cysteine and the closing phenylalanine or tryptophan. The D gene is left open where the match is weak. Not every row has a clone size; where given, it reads once, few, many or a size class.

>.|.|TRBJ1-2|TRBV6-1
CASRALTGNYGYTF
TGTGCCAGCAGGGCCCTGACAGGAAACTATGGCTACACCTTC
>TRBD1|.|TRBJ2-5|TRBV6-5
CASSHRGSAETQYF
TGTGCCAGCAGTCACAGGGGTAGCGCAGAGACCCAGTACTTC
>.|.|TRBJ1-6|TRBV6-1
CASSESIIGNSPLHF
TGTGCCAGCAGTGAATCAATCATTGGGAATTCACCCCTCCACTTT
>.|.|TRBJ2-1|TRBV6-5
CASSYSRDPSNEQFF
TGTGCCAGCAGTTACTCGAGGGACCCTAGCAATGAGCAGTTCTTC
>.|.|TRBJ1-1|TRBV7-6
CASSLGIDRDAFF
TGTGCCAGCAGCTTAGGGATAGACAGAGACGCTTTCTTT
>TRBD2|.|TRBJ2-3|TRBV5-4
CASSFPSGGTDTQYF
TGTGCCAGCAGCTTCCCTAGCGGGGGCACAGATACGCAGTATTTT
>.|.|TRBJ2-1|TRBV6-1
CASSAGLGVSYNEQFF
TGTGCCAGCAGTGCAGGTCTTGGGGTCTCCTACAATGAGCAGTTCTTC
>.|few|TRBJ2-3|TRBV9
CASSDFFTDTQYF
TGTGCCAGCAGCGATTTCTTTACAGATACGCAGTATTTT
>TRBD1|once|TRBJ2-7|TRBV5-1
CASSVTGPYEQYF
TGCGCCAGCAGCGTGACAGGGCCCTACGAGCAGTACTTC
>TRBD1|.|TRBJ1-5|TRBV6-6
CASSQGASNQPQHF
TGTGCCAGCAGCCAGGGGGCTAGCAATCAGCCCCAGCATTTT
>.|.|TRBJ1-1|TRBV5-4
CASSSESGTRNTEAFF
TGTGCCAGCAGCTCAGAAAGTGGGACACGGAACACTGAAGCTTTCTTT
>.|.|TRBJ2-2|TRBV25-1
CASTSRSNTGELFF
TGTGCCAGCACCTCGAGGTCGAACACCGGGGAGCTGTTTTTT
>.|few|TRBJ2-2|TRBV4-1
CASSPIVSGTGELFF
TGCGCCAGCAGCCCCATCGTTAGCGGAACCGGGGAGCTGTTTTTT
>TRBD1|.|TRBJ1-2|TRBV29-1
CSVGQGVNYGYTF
TGCAGCGTTGGACAGGGCGTCAACTATGGCTACACCTTC
>TRBD1|.|TRBJ2-3|TRBV27
CASSLGQGTDTQYF
TGTGCCAGCAGTCTCGGACAGGGCACAGATACGCAGTATTTT
>.|few|TRBJ2-7|TRBV6-1
CASSEVAGASYEQYF
TGTGCCAGCAGTGAAGTGGCGGGGGCCTCCTACGAGCAGTACTTC
>.|.|TRBJ2-2|TRBV25-1
CASSAPRFGAGELFF
TGTGCCAGCAGTGCCCCCCGCTTCGGGGCCGGGGAGCTGTTTTTT
>TRBD1|.|TRBJ2-7|TRBV27
CASSLRQGPHEQYF
TGTGCCAGCAGCCTACGACAGGGTCCCCACGAGCAGTACTTC
>TRBD2|.|TRBJ2-1|TRBV7-8
CASSSRTSIGYNEQFF
TGTGCCAGCAGCTCCCGGACTAGCATAGGGTACAATGAGCAGTTCTTC
>.|.|TRBJ1-1|TRBV30
CAWSVGANTEAFF
TGTGCCTGGAGTGTGGGGGCGAACACTGAAGCTTTCTTT
>.|.|TRBJ2-7|TRBV9
CASSVGTDTYEQYF
TGTGCCAGCAGCGTAGGGACAGACACCTACGAGCAGTACTTC
>TRBD1|.|TRBJ2-6|TRBV19
CASRSPSGTGPSGANVLTF
TGTGCCAGTAGATCCCCCTCCGGGACAGGGCCCTCTGGGGCCAACGTCCTGACTTTC
>.|.|TRBJ2-5|TRBV4-2
CASSQVSSGTGETQYF
TGTGCCAGCAGCCAAGTGAGTAGCGGGACAGGGGAGACCCAGTACTTC
>TRBD1|.|TRBJ1-1|TRBV7-2
CASSIRPQGAGTEAFF
TGTGCCAGCAGCATTCGGCCCCAGGGGGCCGGCACTGAAGCTTTCTTT